This TCR beta chain was recorded in a study of post-analysis software for immune sequencing data. Across the study: Relapsing-remitting, secondary progressive and progressive-relapsing courses of multiple sclerosis were included. Points from the study as a whole: Controls' normalized Chao1 diversity significantly exceeded that of multiple sclerosis patients. TRBV5-6, TRBV5-1 and TRBV20-1 were among five TRBV segments more frequent in patients than controls. Samples from a shared batch, those prepared together, strongly co-clustered by F measure.

CDR3 length equals 14 residues. Per germline, CDR1 GTSNPN and CDR2 SVGIG (reference sequence). TCR beta cDNA libraries included unique molecular identifiers. About 500,000 cDNA molecules were obtained per 1 to 10 million input T cells. One entry per CDR3 protein results from TCRdb running MiXCR on the PCR reads. The table includes 380,000 or so distinct CDR3 sequences, approximately 38% detected once. The sample holds a few counts of this clonotype. Antigen: not known. Compared with germline, one end of the junction differs, possibly owing to a read error. The specimen sequenced was blood. The receptor comes from a girl aged 5 to 17 with multiple sclerosis. This chain links TRBV30 with TRBJ2-1; 7 bases agree with TRBD2. This CDR3 is CAWSGGSSYDEQFF. DNA for the CDR3: TGTGCCTGGAGCGGGGGGAGCTCCTACGATGAGCAGTTCTTC.